The rows below give T cell receptor beta chains drawn from one sample of a study of OX40 agonist ivuxolimab in advanced cancers. Profiled with immunoSEQ multiplex PCR; TCRdb holds only in-frame clones, not every one. The table lists about 77,000 clones, more than 75% of them singletons. This specimen was CD4+ or CD8+ T cells sorted from blood, taken in a trial of the OX40 agonist ivuxolimab. These receptors came from an adult with an advanced solid tumor such as melanoma, head and neck, liver or kidney cancer. The CDR3 runs from the conserved cysteine through the conserved F or W. Fields, in order: J gene, clone size, V gene, D gene, CDR3 length, CDR3 protein, CDR3 DNA. D genes are given only for firm matches. Size values are once, few and many counts, or a class for expanded clones, and some rows have none.

j_call: TRBJ2-7
clone_size: NA
v_call: TRBV19
d_call: NA
cdr3_length: 15
cdr3_aa: CASRLSWRGNYEQYF
cdr3_nt: TGTGCCAGTAGACTCTCCTGGCGGGGAAACTACGAGCAGTACTTC

j_call: TRBJ2-7
clone_size: NA
v_call: TRBV6-5
d_call: TRBD1
cdr3_length: 14
cdr3_aa: CASGRTGEGYEQYF
cdr3_nt: TGTGCCAGCGGTCGGACAGGGGAAGGTTACGAGCAGTACTTC

j_call: TRBJ1-3
clone_size: NA
v_call: TRBV7-9
d_call: NA
cdr3_length: 15
cdr3_aa: CASSLSTGSGNTIYF
cdr3_nt: TGTGCCAGCAGCTTATCGACCGGCTCTGGAAACACCATATATTTT

j_call: TRBJ2-2
clone_size: NA
v_call: TRBV19
d_call: NA
cdr3_length: 16
cdr3_aa: CASSLFSGSFYGELFF
cdr3_nt: TGTGCCAGTAGTCTCTTTTCCGGGAGTTTTTACGGGGAGCTGTTTTTT

j_call: TRBJ1-1
clone_size: NA
v_call: TRBV6-1
d_call: NA
cdr3_length: 15
cdr3_aa: CASSERAGRNTEAFF
cdr3_nt: TGTGCCAGCAGTGAAAGGGCAGGGCGGAACACTGAAGCTTTCTTT

j_call: TRBJ2-7
clone_size: NA
v_call: TRBV6-1
d_call: NA
cdr3_length: 12
cdr3_aa: CASSPDTYEQYF
cdr3_nt: TGTGCCAGCAGCCCGGACACCTACGAGCAGTACTTC

j_call: TRBJ1-5
clone_size: NA
v_call: TRBV5-5
d_call: NA
cdr3_length: 16
cdr3_aa: CASSLEQGYSNQPQHF
cdr3_nt: TGTGCCAGCAGCTTGGAACAGGGATATAGCAATCAGCCCCAGCATTTT

j_call: TRBJ2-1
clone_size: NA
v_call: TRBV5-1
d_call: TRBD1
cdr3_length: 17
cdr3_aa: CASSLAPPGQGGNEQFF
cdr3_nt: TGCGCCAGCAGCTTGGCGCCCCCGGGACAGGGGGGCAATGAGCAGTTCTTC

j_call: TRBJ2-7
clone_size: NA
v_call: TRBV28
d_call: TRBD1
cdr3_length: 15
cdr3_aa: CASRILAGTGSEQYF
cdr3_nt: TGTGCCAGCAGGATCCTCGCCGGGACAGGGTCCGAGCAGTACTTC

j_call: TRBJ2-1
clone_size: NA
v_call: TRBV18
d_call: NA
cdr3_length: 13
cdr3_aa: CASSAGTYNEQFF
cdr3_nt: TGTGCCAGCTCCGCGGGAACTTACAATGAGCAGTTCTTC

j_call: TRBJ1-2
clone_size: NA
v_call: TRBV30
d_call: NA
cdr3_length: 13
cdr3_aa: CAWSLSSNYGYTF
cdr3_nt: TGTGCCTGGAGCCTTTCATCAAACTATGGCTACACCTTC

j_call: TRBJ1-5
clone_size: once
v_call: TRBV28
d_call: NA
cdr3_length: 12
cdr3_aa: CATRGPNQPQHF
cdr3_nt: TGTGCCACTAGGGGCCCCAATCAGCCCCAGCATTTT

j_call: TRBJ2-1
clone_size: NA
v_call: TRBV5-1
d_call: TRBD1
cdr3_length: 13
cdr3_aa: CASSKDRVGEQFF
cdr3_nt: TGCGCCAGCAGCAAAGACAGGGTGGGTGAGCAGTTCTTC

j_call: TRBJ2-1
clone_size: NA
v_call: TRBV4-3
d_call: TRBD1
cdr3_length: 18
cdr3_aa: CASSQDGWTGPSYNEQFF
cdr3_nt: TGCGCCAGCAGCCAAGATGGGTGGACAGGCCCATCCTACAATGAGCAGTTCTTC

j_call: TRBJ2-3
clone_size: NA
v_call: TRBV7-3
d_call: TRBD2
cdr3_length: 16
cdr3_aa: CASSLTAGGQTDTQYF
cdr3_nt: TGTGCCAGCAGCTTGACAGCGGGGGGGCAAACAGATACGCAGTATTTT

j_call: TRBJ2-1
clone_size: NA
v_call: TRBV2
d_call: TRBD2
cdr3_length: 18
cdr3_aa: CASRGLAGPDGSYNEQFF
cdr3_nt: TGTGCCAGCAGGGGACTAGCGGGACCCGATGGTAGCTACAATGAGCAGTTCTTC

j_call: TRBJ1-3
clone_size: NA
v_call: TRBV30
d_call: NA
cdr3_length: 14
cdr3_aa: CAWSVAGRQDTIYF
cdr3_nt: TGTGCCTGGAGTGTAGCGGGTCGTCAGGACACCATATATTTT

j_call: TRBJ2-3
clone_size: NA
v_call: TRBV29-1
d_call: TRBD1
cdr3_length: 14
cdr3_aa: CSTRTGTSTDTQYF
cdr3_nt: TGCAGCACTCGGACAGGCACTAGCACAGATACGCAGTATTTT

j_call: TRBJ2-1
clone_size: NA
v_call: TRBV19
d_call: NA
cdr3_length: 12
cdr3_aa: CASSMGRPEQFF
cdr3_nt: TGTGCCAGTAGTATGGGGCGGCCCGAGCAGTTCTTC

j_call: TRBJ2-5
clone_size: once
v_call: TRBV2
d_call: NA
cdr3_length: 12
cdr3_aa: CASRPFRETQYF
cdr3_nt: TGTGCCAGCAGACCTTTTAGAGAGACCCAGTACTTC

j_call: TRBJ1-5
clone_size: NA
v_call: TRBV5-5
d_call: NA
cdr3_length: 14
cdr3_aa: CASSPFHGNQPQHF
cdr3_nt: TGTGCCAGCAGCCCGTTCCACGGCAATCAGCCCCAGCATTTT

j_call: TRBJ2-5
clone_size: NA
v_call: TRBV9
d_call: NA
cdr3_length: 15
cdr3_aa: CASSGGAAGGETQYF
cdr3_nt: TGTGCCAGCAGCGGGGGGGCGGCGGGCGGAGAGACCCAGTACTTC

j_call: TRBJ2-7
clone_size: few
v_call: TRBV5-1
d_call: TRBD1
cdr3_length: 16
cdr3_aa: CASSLAAGTGAYEQYF
cdr3_nt: TGCGCCAGCAGCTTGGCGGCCGGGACAGGCGCCTACGAGCAGTACTTC

j_call: TRBJ2-2
clone_size: NA
v_call: TRBV5-4
d_call: TRBD1
cdr3_length: 15
cdr3_aa: CASSRQGPSTGELFF
cdr3_nt: TGTGCCAGCAGCCGACAGGGCCCGAGTACCGGGGAGCTGTTTTTT

j_call: TRBJ2-6
clone_size: once
v_call: TRBV10-3
d_call: TRBD1
cdr3_length: 12
cdr3_aa: CAISGTGYVLTF
cdr3_nt: TGTGCCATCAGTGGGACAGGATACGTCCTGACTTTC

j_call: TRBJ1-1
clone_size: NA
v_call: TRBV7-8
d_call: NA
cdr3_length: 13
cdr3_aa: CASSVGSNTEAFF
cdr3_nt: TGTGCCAGCAGTGTCGGGTCCAACACTGAAGCTTTCTTT

j_call: TRBJ2-7
clone_size: NA
v_call: TRBV28
d_call: TRBD1
cdr3_length: 13
cdr3_aa: CASSLGTGYEQYF
cdr3_nt: TGTGCCAGCAGTTTGGGGACAGGGTACGAGCAGTACTTC

j_call: TRBJ2-5
clone_size: NA
v_call: TRBV7-3
d_call: NA
cdr3_length: 16
cdr3_aa: CASSLYGGPGRETQYF
cdr3_nt: TGTGCCAGCAGCTTATATGGGGGCCCTGGGAGAGAGACCCAGTACTTC

j_call: TRBJ2-3
clone_size: NA
v_call: TRBV7-6
d_call: NA
cdr3_length: 16
cdr3_aa: CASSLNRPGAGDTQYF
cdr3_nt: TGTGCCAGCAGCTTAAATCGTCCCGGGGCGGGGGATACGCAGTATTTT

j_call: TRBJ2-4
clone_size: NA
v_call: TRBV7-2
d_call: NA
cdr3_length: 13
cdr3_aa: CASSLDPMGIQYF
cdr3_nt: TGTGCCAGCAGCTTAGACCCCATGGGCATTCAGTACTTC

j_call: TRBJ2-3
clone_size: NA
v_call: TRBV30
d_call: NA
cdr3_length: 10
cdr3_aa: CAFYLGTQYF
cdr3_nt: TGTGCCTTCTACCTCGGTACGCAGTATTTT

j_call: TRBJ2-1
clone_size: NA
v_call: TRBV7-2
d_call: NA
cdr3_length: 15
cdr3_aa: CASSLTRQSYNEQFF
cdr3_nt: TGTGCCAGCAGCTTAACGAGACAGTCATACAATGAGCAGTTCTTC

j_call: TRBJ2-1
clone_size: NA
v_call: TRBV9
d_call: NA
cdr3_length: 15
cdr3_aa: CASSVDTSSYNEQFF
cdr3_nt: TGTGCCAGCAGCGTCGACACGAGCTCCTACAATGAGCAGTTCTTC

j_call: TRBJ2-1
clone_size: NA
v_call: TRBV5-1
d_call: TRBD2
cdr3_length: 15
cdr3_aa: CASSSSGVPYNEQFF
cdr3_nt: TGCGCCAGCAGCTCTAGCGGGGTCCCCTACAATGAGCAGTTCTTC

j_call: TRBJ2-1
clone_size: NA
v_call: TRBV7-2
d_call: NA
cdr3_length: 14
cdr3_aa: CASSLGSGYNEQFF
cdr3_nt: TGTGCCAGCAGCTTAGGCTCAGGGTACAATGAGCAGTTCTTC

j_call: TRBJ1-4
clone_size: NA
v_call: TRBV5-4
d_call: TRBD1
cdr3_length: 18
cdr3_aa: CASSMTGIGHNPNEKLFF
cdr3_nt: TGTGCCAGCAGCATGACAGGGATCGGGCACAACCCGAATGAAAAACTGTTTTTT

j_call: TRBJ2-7
clone_size: NA
v_call: TRBV18
d_call: TRBD1
cdr3_length: 17
cdr3_aa: CASSPPVLPGGSYEQYF
cdr3_nt: TGTGCCAGCTCACCACCAGTCTTGCCAGGGGGCTCCTACGAGCAGTACTTC

j_call: TRBJ1-4
clone_size: NA
v_call: TRBV28
d_call: NA
cdr3_length: 14
cdr3_aa: CASSRTEPNEKLFF
cdr3_nt: TGTGCCAGCAGTCGGACAGAACCTAATGAAAAACTGTTTTTT

j_call: TRBJ1-6
clone_size: NA
v_call: TRBV5-6
d_call: NA
cdr3_length: 15
cdr3_aa: CASSLLGVANSPLHF
cdr3_nt: TGTGCCAGCAGCTTGTTGGGGGTAGCTAATTCACCCCTCCACTTT

j_call: TRBJ1-1
clone_size: NA
v_call: TRBV19
d_call: TRBD1
cdr3_length: 13
cdr3_aa: CAVTGGAVTEAFF
cdr3_nt: TGTGCCGTGACAGGGGGCGCGGTAACTGAAGCTTTCTTT

j_call: TRBJ1-5
clone_size: NA
v_call: TRBV19
d_call: NA
cdr3_length: 14
cdr3_aa: CASSPGGAGGPQHF
cdr3_nt: TGTGCCAGTAGTCCTGGGGGCGCCGGGGGACCCCAGCATTTT

j_call: TRBJ1-5
clone_size: NA
v_call: TRBV27
d_call: TRBD1
cdr3_length: 17
cdr3_aa: CASRSLSGQGWNQPQHF
cdr3_nt: TGTGCCAGCAGATCCTTGTCGGGACAGGGGTGGAATCAGCCCCAGCATTTT

j_call: TRBJ1-1
clone_size: NA
v_call: TRBV2
d_call: NA
cdr3_length: 13
cdr3_aa: CASRGWGGTEAFF
cdr3_nt: TGTGCCAGCAGGGGGTGGGGCGGCACTGAAGCTTTCTTT

j_call: TRBJ2-2
clone_size: once
v_call: TRBV4-2
d_call: NA
cdr3_length: 14
cdr3_aa: CASSQDGRAGELFF
cdr3_nt: TGTGCCAGCAGCCAAGATGGCAGGGCCGGGGAGCTGTTTTTT

j_call: TRBJ1-6
clone_size: few
v_call: TRBV30
d_call: NA
cdr3_length: 16
cdr3_aa: CAWSRASLSYNSPLHF
cdr3_nt: TGTGCCTGGAGTAGGGCGTCGCTCTCCTATAATTCACCCCTCCACTTT